One TCR beta chain is described in this entry. Its specificity is not known. Compared with germline, one end of the junction differs, possibly owing to a read error. On sorted subsets, replicate PCRs used 200 to 250 ng DNA, or 25,000 to 35,000 T cell genomes. The data were produced by immunoSEQ multiplex PCR, yet TCRdb's version contains in-frame clones alone and is incomplete. The sample carries 2 million to 2.5 million clones, approximately 95% recorded once. CDR1 and CDR2 (germline): SSHAT, FNYEAQ (reference sequence). The CDR3 runs 15 residues. The data were obtained in a study of shared clonotypes between healthy human individuals. Study findings and constraints: Roughly 4.6% of naive CD4 clonotypes were common to a handful of donors. The donor pool, a small one, limited the genetic and exposure-history diversity represented.

The source material was naive CD4+ T cells sorted from blood. Subset in this sample: CD45RA+ positively selected. The chain is built from TRBV7-7 and TRBJ2-3, with 10 nucleotides matching TRBD2. This TCR was recovered from a man younger than 35 in good health. The CDR3 here is CASSLGTSDADTQYF. Written as DNA, the CDR3 is TGTGCTAGCAGCTTAGGGACTAGCGATGCAGATACGCAGTATTTT.